The next 17 T cell receptor beta chains were all read from a single sample in a study of CD8+CD57+ T cells in acquired aplastic anemia. According to the study, genomic DNA was the template for TCR beta VDJ and CDR3 profiling. A single record per CDR3 protein comes from TCRdb applying MiXCR to the reads. The data show hundreds of thousands of distinct CDR3 sequences, with around half seen just once and over 7.5% held by the top ten. Sequencing was done on patients that had shown CD8+CD57+ cell expansion by flow cytometry. Sequencing was performed on sorted CD4+, CD8+, or CD8+CD57+ T cells (not recorded which) from PBMCs. Receptors were obtained from a human donor with aplastic anemia.

This clonotype was detected many times. The chain is built from TRBV7-9 and TRBJ2-1, with 8 bases fitting TRBD2. Trimming took 5 bases from V and 2 from J; bases not matched to a gene: 8. Germline lookup yields CDR1 SEHNR and CDR2 FQNEAQ (reference sequence). The CDR3 is made up of 16 amino acids. CDR3 coding DNA: TGTGCCAGCAGCCTTCAGGGACTAGGGACCTACAATGAGCAGTTCTTC. It codes for CASSLQGLGTYNEQFF.

The sample holds many counts of this clonotype. This chain connects TRBV7-6 to TRBJ1-3; 7 bases agree with TRBD1. The V segment lost 4 bases and the J segment 2 bases; nucleotides outside the gene matches: 5. This CDR3 is built from 15 residues. Germline CDR1 reads SGHVS; CDR2 reads FNYEAQ. The chain's CDR3 is CASSSLDRAGNTIYF. For the CDR3, the DNA is TGTGCCAGCAGCTCCCTCGACAGGGCTGGAAACACCATATATTTT.

The chain has TRBV5-4 and TRBJ1-2, with 10 nucleotides matching TRBD1. This CDR3 region has 17 residues. In germline, CDR1 is SGHNT, CDR2 YYREEE (reference sequence). Trimming at V came to 4 bases and at J to 1 base, leaving 10 bases not matched to a gene. As DNA, the CDR3 is TGTGCCAGCAGCCCCGGGACAGGGGCCGCCCATAACTATGGCTACACCTTC. It translates to CASSPGTGAAHNYGYTF.

Regarding this clonotype: The conserved closing phenylalanine or tryptophan is absent in this CDR3, likely reflecting a read error. The DNA is omitted, as the CDR3 cannot be located on it reliably, and the CDR3 follows TCRdb's listing. The chain joins TRBV30 to TRBJ2-3. The CDR3 adds up to 9 amino acids, both ends counted. Germline V gene data show CDR1 as GTSNPN and CDR2 as SVGIG (reference sequence). The CDR3 is CAWRGYRNI.

This clonotype was counted at least ten times. The chain uses TRBV19 and TRBJ1-5; no firm D call. Germline CDR1 and CDR2: LNHDA and SQIVND (reference sequence). The CDR3 sequence is 13 residues long. Trimming pared 3 bases from V and 9 bases from J, leaving 12 bases between. Here the CDR3 reads CASSMSRDPPQHF. DNA for the CDR3: TGTGCCAGTAGTATGTCAAGAGACCCGCCCCAGCATTTT.

In its sample, this clonotype was seen many times. The chain employs TRBV4-2 and TRBJ1-5; 10 bases line up with TRBD1. V trimming: 8 bases; J trimming: 4 bases; junction bases outside the gene matches: 11. This CDR3 has 16 amino acids. Per the germline V gene, CDR1 is LGHNA and CDR2 is YNFKEQ. The CDR3 protein is CASGPGTGDWNQPQHF. In DNA form, the CDR3 reads TGTGCCAGCGGGCCAGGGACAGGGGATTGGAATCAGCCCCAGCATTTT.

Turning to this clonotype: Compared with germline, one end of the junction differs, possibly owing to a read error. This chain joins TRBV6-1 and TRBJ2-7; D remains unclear. CDR1 MNHNS and CDR2 SASEGT come from the germline V gene. The CDR3 is made up of 18 amino acids. CDR3 bases: TGTGCCTGCAGTGAAGCCGGGTTTCCCTTGGCCAGGTCCTACGAGCAGTACTTC. Protein sequence: CACSEAGFPLARSYEQYF.

V is TRBV19 and J is TRBJ2-5, with D uncertain. V was trimmed by 8 bases and J by 7 bases, leaving 20 bases between them. Germline-derived CDR1 and CDR2 are LNHDA and SQIVND (reference sequence). The CDR3 is 14 residues long. The CDR3 protein is CASSRDTFGVTQYF. The CDR3 DNA reads TGTGCCAGTTCGAGAGACACTTTTGGGGTGACCCAGTACTTC.

This clonotype was counted once. The chain combines TRBV15 with TRBJ1-5; TRBD1 might be the D (6 bases). Germline V gene lookup returns CDR1 LNHNV and CDR2 YYDKDF (reference sequence). The CDR3 has 13 residues. V gave up 4 bases and J gave up 6 bases, with 10 bases separating them. CDR3 nucleotides: TGTGCCACCAGCACTTCAGGGGCTCAGCCCCAGCATTTT. Translated, it gives CATSTSGAQPQHF.

This clonotype was found once. The junction departs from germline at one end; a sequencing error may be responsible. The V gene is TRBV5-1, the J gene TRBJ2-3, with a weak D call TRBD1 (6 bases). Germline V CDR1 and CDR2: SGHRS, YFSETQ. This CDR3 spans 15 amino acids. CDR3 loop: CASQNGGRGADTQYF. The CDR3 nucleotides read TGTGCCAGCCAAAATGGGGGCAGAGGAGCAGATACGCAGTATTTT.

This chain connects TRBV29-1 to TRBJ1-2, with D unresolved. V lost 3 bases, J lost 4 bases, and 15 bases lay in between. Germline assignment: CDR1 SQVTM and CDR2 ANQGSEA. The CDR3 covers 14 residues. The CDR3 region is CSVEGGGSLYGYTF. The CDR3 nucleotides are TGCAGCGTTGAGGGAGGAGGGTCCCTCTATGGCTACACCTTC.

This chain's CDR3 is CASSLLGQGPTSDEQFF. Written as DNA, the CDR3 is TGCGCCAGCAGCTTGTTGGGACAGGGGCCCACGAGCGATGAGCAGTTCTTC. The chain uses TRBV5-1 and TRBJ2-1, with 10 bases fitting TRBD1. Trimming took 1 base from V and 8 from J; bases not matched to a gene: 12. Germline lookup yields CDR1 SGHRS and CDR2 YFSETQ. This CDR3 has 17 amino acids.

The rearrangement links TRBV20-1 to TRBJ2-2; 12 positions agree with TRBD2. The CDR3 is 16 amino acids. After removal of 0 bases from V and 6 bases from J, the junction contained 5 bases not matched to a gene. Germline CDR1 is DFQATT and CDR2 is SNEGSKA (reference sequence). This CDR3 is CSARDRRLAGAGELFF. Here the CDR3 DNA reads TGCAGTGCTAGAGATCGGCGACTAGCGGGAGCCGGGGAGCTGTTTTTT.

This clonotype showed up just a few times. This rearrangement joins TRBV7-3 to TRBJ2-1; 11 nucleotides agree with TRBD1. V shed 2 bases, J shed 5 bases, and the junction held 5 bases outside the gene matches. The CDR3 is made up of 16 amino acids. Germline lookup yields CDR1 SGHTA and CDR2 FQGTGA. The chain's CDR3 is CASSLGDRGVNNEQFF. The CDR3 DNA is TGTGCCAGCAGCTTAGGGGACAGGGGGGTCAACAATGAGCAGTTCTTC. Complete variable domain (other parts from reference TRBV7-3 and TRBJ2-1): GAGVSQTPSNKVTEKGKYVELRCDPISGHTALYWYRQSLGQGPEFLIYFQGTGAADDSGLPNDRFFAVRPEGSVSTLKIQRTERGDSAVYLCASSLGDRGVNNEQFFGPGTRLTVL.

The chain employs TRBV27 and TRBJ2-7; the match to TRBD1 covers 7 bases. The CDR3 contains 15 residues. Germline V gives CDR1 MNHEY, CDR2 SMNVEV (reference sequence). Trimming took 5 bases from V and 2 from J; bases not matched to a gene: 9. CDR3 in DNA: TGTGCCAGCAGTACCCTTGGGACAGCTACCTACGAGCAGTACTTC. This translates into CASSTLGTATYEQYF.

This clonotype was seen many times. The rearrangement joins TRBV5-1 to TRBJ2-3; D is undetermined. This CDR3 region has 15 residues. With 0 bases removed from V and 0 bases from J, the gap between germline ends came to 8 bases. From germline, CDR1 is SGHRS and CDR2 YFSETQ. In DNA form, the CDR3 reads TGCGCCAGCAGCTTGGTTGTGGCTAGCACAGATACGCAGTATTTT. This encodes CASSLVVASTDTQYF.

The genes are TRBV6-5 and TRBJ2-5; no reliable D call. Per the germline V gene, CDR1 is MNHEY and CDR2 is SVGAGI. CDR3 length: 10 residues. V lost 5 bases and J 4 bases, leaving 2 bases between the germline ends. Here the CDR3 DNA reads TGTGCCAGCAGTAGAGAGACCCAGTACTTC. Translation gives CASSRETQYF.